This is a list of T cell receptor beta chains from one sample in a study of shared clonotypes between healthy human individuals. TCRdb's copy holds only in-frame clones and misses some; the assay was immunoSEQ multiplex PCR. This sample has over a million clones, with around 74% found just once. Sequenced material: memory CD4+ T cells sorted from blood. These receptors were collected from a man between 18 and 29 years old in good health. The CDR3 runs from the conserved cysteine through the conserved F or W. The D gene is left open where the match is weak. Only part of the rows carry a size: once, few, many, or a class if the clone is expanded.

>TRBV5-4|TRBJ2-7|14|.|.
TGTGCCAGCAGCTGGGCGGGACGCTCCTACGAGCAGTACTTC
CASSWAGRSYEQYF
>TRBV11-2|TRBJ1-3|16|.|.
TGTGCCAGCAGCTTCGACGGGGCAAGCTCTGGAAACACCATATATTTT
CASSFDGASSGNTIYF
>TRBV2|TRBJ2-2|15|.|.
TGTGCCAGCGAGTCCCGGGACAACTGGGGCGGGGAGCTGTTTTTT
CASESRDNWGGELFF
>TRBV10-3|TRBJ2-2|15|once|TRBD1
TGTGCCATCAGTGATCAGGGGGCGCGCCCCGGGGAGCTGTTTTTT
CAISDQGARPGELFF
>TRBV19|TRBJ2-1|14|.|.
TGTGCCAGTAGTATCGGCCGGGGCCAGGGTGAGCAGTTCTTC
CASSIGRGQGEQFF
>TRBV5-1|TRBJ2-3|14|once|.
TGCGCCAGCAGCCTCGGGGAGACCACAGATACGCAGTATTTT
CASSLGETTDTQYF
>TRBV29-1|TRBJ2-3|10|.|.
TGCAGCGTCTGGACAGATACGCAGTATTTT
CSVWTDTQYF
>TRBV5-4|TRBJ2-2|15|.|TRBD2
TGTGCCAGCAGCTTTAGCGGGAGGCTAAGCGGGGAGCTGTTTTTT
CASSFSGRLSGELFF
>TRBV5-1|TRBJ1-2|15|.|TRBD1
TGCGCCAGCAGCACAGACAGGGGAGACCTCTATGGCTACACCTTC
CASSTDRGDLYGYTF
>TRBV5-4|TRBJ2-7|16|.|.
TGTGCCACCTCTCCCCCCAGGGGGGCTATTAACTACGAGCAGTACTTC
CATSPPRGAINYEQYF
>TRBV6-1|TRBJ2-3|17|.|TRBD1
TGTGCCAGCAGTGATCGCTTTGGACAGGGGAGCACAGATACGCAGTATTTT
CASSDRFGQGSTDTQYF
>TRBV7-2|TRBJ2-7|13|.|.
TGTGCCAGCAGCTTAGTCATACTCTACGAGCAGTACTTC
CASSLVILYEQYF
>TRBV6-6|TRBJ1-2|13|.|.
TGTGCCAGCAGTTCCAGACAGCTCTATGGCTACACCTTC
CASSSRQLYGYTF
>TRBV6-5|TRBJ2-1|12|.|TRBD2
TGTGCCAGCAAGTCTAGCGGGAATGAGCAGTTCTTC
CASKSSGNEQFF
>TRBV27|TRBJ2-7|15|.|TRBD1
TGTGCCAGCAGACCTTACCGGGACAGCTCCTACGAGCAGTACTTC
CASRPYRDSSYEQYF
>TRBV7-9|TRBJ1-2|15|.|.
TGTGCCAGCAGCCCGACAACAGGGAGGTTCGGTGGCTACACCTTC
CASSPTTGRFGGYTF
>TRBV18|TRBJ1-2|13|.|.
TGTGCCAGCTCACCCGGGGGCAACTATGGCTACACCTTC
CASSPGGNYGYTF
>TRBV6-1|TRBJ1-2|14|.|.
TGTGCCAGCACCCCCGGGGCCGGGAACTATGGCTACACCTTC
CASTPGAGNYGYTF